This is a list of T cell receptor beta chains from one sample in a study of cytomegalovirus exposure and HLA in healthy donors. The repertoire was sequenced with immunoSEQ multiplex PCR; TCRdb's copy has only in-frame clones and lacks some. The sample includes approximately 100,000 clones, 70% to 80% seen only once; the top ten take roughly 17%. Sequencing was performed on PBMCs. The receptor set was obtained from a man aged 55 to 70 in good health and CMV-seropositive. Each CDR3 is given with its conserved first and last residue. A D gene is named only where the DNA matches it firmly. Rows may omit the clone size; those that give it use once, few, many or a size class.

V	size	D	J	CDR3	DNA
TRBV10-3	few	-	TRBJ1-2	CAIAVGAYGYTF	TGTGCCATCGCGGTGGGGGCCTATGGCTACACCTTC
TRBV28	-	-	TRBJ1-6	CASGEQATPLHF	TGTGCCAGCGGCGAACAGGCAACACCCCTCCACTTT
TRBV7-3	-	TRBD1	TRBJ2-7	CASSKAGQGRSF	TGTGCCAGCAGCAAAGCCGGACAGGGGAGGTCCTTC
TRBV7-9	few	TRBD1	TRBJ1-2	CASSFPGGYGYTF	TGTGCCAGCAGCTTCCCAGGGGGCTATGGCTACACCTTC
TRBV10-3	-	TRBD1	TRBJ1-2	CAIKAETGQGYGYTF	TGTGCCATCAAAGCAGAGACAGGGCAGGGGTATGGCTACACCTTC
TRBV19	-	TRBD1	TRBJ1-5	CASSSTGSRVPNQPQHF	TGTGCCAGTAGTTCGACAGGGTCGAGGGTTCCGAATCAGCCCCAGCATTTT
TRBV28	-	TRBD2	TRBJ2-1	CASSSAGGSGNEQFF	TGTGCCAGCAGTTCAGCGGGGGGGTCGGGGAATGAGCAGTTCTTC
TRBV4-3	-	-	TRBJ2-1	CASSQDREDEQFF	TGCGCCAGCAGCCAAGATCGAGAAGATGAGCAGTTCTTC
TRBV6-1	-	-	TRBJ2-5	CASSAGGPETQYF	TGTGCCAGCAGTGCTGGGGGCCCAGAGACCCAGTACTTC
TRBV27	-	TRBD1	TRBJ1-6	CARTGRNNSPLHF	TGTGCCAGGACAGGGCGGAATAATTCACCCCTCCACTTT
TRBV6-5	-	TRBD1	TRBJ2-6	CASSSGDSSGANVLTF	TGTGCCAGCAGTTCAGGGGACAGCTCTGGGGCCAACGTCCTGACTTTC
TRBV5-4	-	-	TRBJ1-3	CASSLNSPGNTIYF	TGTGCCAGCAGCTTGAACTCACCTGGAAACACCATATATTTT
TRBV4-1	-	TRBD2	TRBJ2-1	CASSQGGLADPFSYNEQFF	TGCGCCAGCAGCCAAGGGGGACTAGCGGACCCTTTCTCCTACAATGAGCAGTTCTTC
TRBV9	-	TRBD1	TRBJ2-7	CASSRGGNEQYF	TGTGCCAGCAGCAGAGGGGGCAACGAGCAGTACTTC
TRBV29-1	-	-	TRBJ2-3	CSLWPPGRTDTQYF	TGCAGTCTCTGGCCCCCGGGAAGAACAGATACGCAGTATTTT
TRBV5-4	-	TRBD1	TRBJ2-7	CASSLDRGRYEQYF	TGTGCCAGCAGCTTGGACAGGGGGCGATACGAGCAGTACTTC
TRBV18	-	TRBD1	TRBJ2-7	CASSPRDRGDYEQYF	TGTGCCAGCTCACCGAGGGACAGGGGGGACTACGAGCAGTACTTC
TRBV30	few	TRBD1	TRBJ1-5	CAWRTGEQQPQHF	TGTGCCTGGAGAACAGGGGAGCAACAGCCCCAGCATTTT
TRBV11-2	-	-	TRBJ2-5	CASSRTPTEETQYF	TGTGCCAGCAGCCGTACACCAACAGAAGAGACCCAGTACTTC
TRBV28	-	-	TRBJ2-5	CASRSPLAPETQYF	TGTGCCAGCAGGTCTCCTCTAGCCCCAGAGACCCAGTACTTC
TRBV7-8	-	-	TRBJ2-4	CASSLAGPRNIQYF	TGTGCCAGCAGCTTAGCGGGGCCGAGGAACATTCAGTACTTC
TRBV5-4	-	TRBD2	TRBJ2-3	CASSLSGGGAMDTQYF	TGTGCCAGCAGCTTGTCAGGCGGGGGGGCCATGGATACGCAGTATTTT
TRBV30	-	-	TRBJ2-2	CAWSPPGHQHTGELFF	TGTGCCTGGAGTCCCCCGGGACACCAACACACCGGGGAGCTGTTTTTT
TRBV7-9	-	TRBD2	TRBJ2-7	CASSGLASHEQYF	TGTGCCAGCTCGGGACTAGCTTCCCACGAGCAGTACTTC
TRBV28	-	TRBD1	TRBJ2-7	CATSTGTYEQYF	TGTGCCACCTCGACAGGGACCTACGAGCAGTACTTC
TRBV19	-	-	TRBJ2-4	CASSIGQKNIQYF	TGTGCCAGTAGTATTGGACAGAAAAACATTCAGTACTTC
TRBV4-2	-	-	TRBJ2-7	CASSQEPGQFYEQYF	TGTGCCAGCAGCCAAGAACCCGGACAGTTCTACGAGCAGTACTTC
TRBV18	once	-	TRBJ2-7	CASSPPGGGVQGEQYF	TGTGCCAGCTCACCACCAGGGGGAGGGGTTCAGGGCGAGCAGTACTTC
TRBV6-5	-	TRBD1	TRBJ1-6	CASTRTGLNSPLHF	TGTGCCAGTACCCGGACAGGGTTGAATTCACCCCTCCACTTT
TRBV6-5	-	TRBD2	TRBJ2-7	CASSYSPGGPYEQYF	TGTGCCAGCAGTTACTCTCCGGGGGGGCCCTACGAGCAGTACTTC
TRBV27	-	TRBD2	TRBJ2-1	CASSSSSGGILVHSPFF	TGTGCCAGCAGTTCATCATCGGGGGGAATATTGGTCCATTCGCCGTTCTTC
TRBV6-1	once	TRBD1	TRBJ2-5	CASSRDRGKETQYF	TGTGCCAGCAGTAGGGACAGGGGGAAAGAGACCCAGTACTTC
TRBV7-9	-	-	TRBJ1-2	CASSLKGTRSNYGYTF	TGTGCCAGCAGCTTAAAGGGGACACGTTCTAACTATGGCTACACCTTC
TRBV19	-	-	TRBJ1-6	CASSSGLQASPLHF	TGTGCCAGTAGTTCGGGACTCCAGGCTTCACCCCTCCACTTT
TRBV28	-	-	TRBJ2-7	CASSLRPILDTYEQYF	TGTGCCAGCAGTTTAAGGCCCATACTGGACACCTACGAGCAGTACTTC
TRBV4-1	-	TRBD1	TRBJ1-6	CASSRPGQGPNSPLHF	TGCGCCAGCAGCCGCCCGGGACAGGGGCCTAATTCACCCCTCCACTTT
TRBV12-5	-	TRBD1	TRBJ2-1	CASGLAQFPGQAYNEQFF	TGTGCTAGTGGTTTGGCGCAATTCCCGGGACAGGCCTACAATGAGCAGTTCTTC
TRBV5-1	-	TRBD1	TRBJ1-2	CASSSGQGYYGYTF	TGCGCCAGCAGCTCCGGACAGGGATATTATGGCTACACCTTC
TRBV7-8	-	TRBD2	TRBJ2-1	CASSLSRLAGAKNNEQFF	TGTGCCAGCAGCTTAAGTCGGCTAGCGGGGGCCAAGAACAATGAGCAGTTCTTC
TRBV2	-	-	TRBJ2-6	CASSRTGIRESGANVLTF	TGTGCCAGCAGCCGAACGGGGATCCGGGAATCTGGGGCCAACGTCCTGACTTTC
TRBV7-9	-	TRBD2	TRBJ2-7	CSSASMGTTYEQYF	TGTTCCAGCGCTTCTATGGGGACTACCTACGAGCAGTACTTC
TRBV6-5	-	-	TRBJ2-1	CASSYSRVNEQFF	TGTGCCAGCAGTTACTCCCGAGTGAATGAGCAGTTCTTC
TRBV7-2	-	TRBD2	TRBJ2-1	CASSLLAGGTHEQFF	TGTGCCAGCAGCTTACTAGCGGGGGGTACACATGAGCAGTTCTTC
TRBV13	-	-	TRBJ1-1	CASSLGTKYSAEAFF	TGTGCCAGCAGCCTTGGGACAAAGTATAGCGCTGAAGCTTTCTTT
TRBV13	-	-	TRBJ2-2	CASEPRGTGELFF	TGTGCCAGCGAACCCCGAGGCACCGGGGAGCTGTTTTTT
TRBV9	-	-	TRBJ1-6	CASSPLPTSSYNSPLHF	TGTGCCAGCAGCCCCCTCCCAACAAGCTCCTATAATTCACCCCTCCACTTT
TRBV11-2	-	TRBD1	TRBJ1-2	CASSRLRGSLQYGYTF	TGTGCCAGCAGTCGTCTCAGGGGGAGCCTACAATATGGCTACACCTTC
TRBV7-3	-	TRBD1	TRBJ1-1	CASSPRPRGPMNTEAFF	TGTGCCAGCAGCCCGAGGCCGAGGGGGCCCATGAACACTGAAGCTTTCTTT
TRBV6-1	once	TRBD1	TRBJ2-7	CASSEGQGGYEQYF	TGTGCCAGCAGTGAAGGACAGGGGGGCTACGAGCAGTACTTC